The 4 T cell receptor beta chains presented below share a single source sample, sequenced in a study of cytomegalovirus exposure and HLA in healthy donors (dated by TCRdb to the late 2010s). Library preparation used the immunoSEQ multiplex PCR assay. For the multiplex PCR, a mixture combining 60 forward primers for TCR Vbeta segments and 13 reverse primers for TCR Jbeta segments was used. TCRdb obtained this table from immuneACCESS and retained in-frame rearrangements with V and J assigned. These tables miss some clones; where compared with another copy, unresolved V genes account for less than half of the shortfall, and the remainder is unexplained. This sample's records show tens of thousands of clones. The ten largest account for approximately 1.4% of the sample. Sequenced input: PBMCs. These TCRs come from a woman aged 60-70 years in good health and CMV-seronegative.

The chain carries TRBV10-3 and TRBJ2-3; 8 bases agree with TRBD2. V was pared by 11 bases and J by 3 bases, with 4 bases of the junction left unmatched. CDR3 size: 12 residues. Germline loops: CDR1 ENHRY, CDR2 SYGVKD. CDR3 residues: CAGSGITDTQYF. For the CDR3, the DNA is TGTGCCGGTAGCGGGATTACAGATACGCAGTATTTT.

The chain carries TRBV6-5 and TRBJ2-2, with 10 nucleotides matching TRBD1. Germline V gene data show CDR1 as MNHEY and CDR2 as SVGAGI. The CDR3 loop spans 14 amino acids. The trim removed 10 bases at V and 4 bases at J, leaving 6 bases unmatched. CDR3 region: CATKRDRGTGELFF. CDR3 in DNA: TGTGCCACCAAACGGGACAGGGGCACCGGGGAGCTGTTTTTT.

The chain combines TRBV28 with TRBJ1-5, with D unresolved. Germline values: CDR1 MDHEN, CDR2 SYDVKM. CDR3 length: 11 residues. With 6 bases removed from V and 9 bases from J, the gap between germline ends came to 9 bases. The chain's CDR3 is CASRVGGPQHF. In DNA form, the CDR3 reads TGTGCCAGCAGAGTGGGAGGGCCCCAGCATTTT.

V is TRBV15 and J is TRBJ2-7; 9 positions match TRBD2. J gave up 1 base and V 1 base, and 11 bases lay outside the gene matches. CDR1 is LNHNV and CDR2 is YYDKDF in the germline V gene (reference sequence). This CDR3 region has 18 residues. The CDR3 DNA follows: TGTGCCACCAGCAGAGTAGGGACTAGCAGGACGGCGTCCTACGAGCAGTACTTC. Residues: CATSRVGTSRTASYEQYF.